These T cell receptor beta chains were read from a single sample in a study of T cell responses to AZD1222 COVID-19 vaccine. Only in-frame clones appear in the TCRdb table, and some are missing; sequencing was by immunoSEQ multiplex PCR. Of 100,000 to 150,000 clones listed, about nine tenths were seen once; the top ten hold 3.5% to 5%. The specimen comprised peripheral blood, sampled on day 0 of AZD1222 vaccination. These receptors came from an adult in good health. Each CDR3 is given with its conserved first and last residue. Fields, in order: clone size, V gene, CDR3 length, CDR3 protein. Clone size is not always given. Where it is, it says once, few, many or a class for expanded clones.

clone_size: NA
v_call: TRBV18
cdr3_length: 16
cdr3_aa: CASSPPWAGPNYGYTF

clone_size: NA
v_call: TRBV5-1
cdr3_length: 15
cdr3_aa: CASSLLTGGNYGYTF

clone_size: few
v_call: TRBV5-1
cdr3_length: 13
cdr3_aa: CASSLAQGDGYTF

clone_size: NA
v_call: TRBV5-1
cdr3_length: 15
cdr3_aa: CASSYNPGQGGGYTF

clone_size: NA
v_call: TRBV6-5
cdr3_length: 16
cdr3_aa: CASSYTMELNTGELFF

clone_size: NA
v_call: TRBV6-6
cdr3_length: 15
cdr3_aa: CASSYGGGLNSPLHF

clone_size: NA
v_call: TRBV3-1/TRBV3-2
cdr3_length: 17
cdr3_aa: CASSQTGLAGGRYEQYF

clone_size: once
v_call: TRBV5-5
cdr3_length: 12
cdr3_aa: CASSPLGREAFF

clone_size: NA
v_call: TRBV28
cdr3_length: 15
cdr3_aa: CASSTELGAGNIQYF

clone_size: NA
v_call: TRBV28
cdr3_length: 17
cdr3_aa: CASSPASGASSYNEQFF

clone_size: NA
v_call: TRBV4-1
cdr3_length: 15
cdr3_aa: CASSQPGQGFYEQYF

clone_size: NA
v_call: TRBV19
cdr3_length: 14
cdr3_aa: CASSRPTMNTEAFF

clone_size: few
v_call: TRBV6-5
cdr3_length: 13
cdr3_aa: CASRGTAYNEQFF

clone_size: NA
v_call: TRBV3-1/TRBV3-2
cdr3_length: 15
cdr3_aa: CASSLRSGVYETQYF

clone_size: NA
v_call: TRBV7-9
cdr3_length: 14
cdr3_aa: CASNSFTGLGEQYF

clone_size: NA
v_call: TRBV11-2
cdr3_length: 15
cdr3_aa: CASRPGRRAISEQYF

clone_size: NA
v_call: TRBV4-1
cdr3_length: 14
cdr3_aa: CASSQVAGDNEQFF

clone_size: NA
v_call: TRBV23-1
cdr3_length: 14
cdr3_aa: CASREGQAYYEQYF

clone_size: NA
v_call: TRBV6-5
cdr3_length: 13
cdr3_aa: CASRRGTDYGYTF

clone_size: NA
v_call: TRBV7-8
cdr3_length: 15
cdr3_aa: CASSPRQLVNTEAFF

clone_size: NA
v_call: TRBV10-3
cdr3_length: 15
cdr3_aa: CAISETGETSYEQYF

clone_size: NA
v_call: TRBV15
cdr3_length: 16
cdr3_aa: CATSGFMGPAGYEQYF

clone_size: NA
v_call: TRBV28
cdr3_length: 13
cdr3_aa: CAAAGQVNSPLHF

clone_size: NA
v_call: TRBV18
cdr3_length: 15
cdr3_aa: CASSPTGLAKNIQYF

clone_size: once
v_call: TRBV19
cdr3_length: 15
cdr3_aa: CASGTTGMYTGELFF

clone_size: NA
v_call: TRBV14
cdr3_length: 14
cdr3_aa: CASSPSVLSQGYTF

clone_size: once
v_call: TRBV5-1
cdr3_length: 14
cdr3_aa: CASSRAGGPYEQYF

clone_size: NA
v_call: TRBV4-2
cdr3_length: 15
cdr3_aa: CASSQTRTFNQPQHF

clone_size: NA
v_call: TRBV5-1
cdr3_length: 16
cdr3_aa: CASSLVAGGPYNEQFF

clone_size: NA
v_call: TRBV19
cdr3_length: 14
cdr3_aa: CASSTLDSRETQYF

clone_size: NA
v_call: TRBV27
cdr3_length: 18
cdr3_aa: CASSFSIRGRALNTEAFF

clone_size: NA
v_call: TRBV5-8
cdr3_length: 15
cdr3_aa: CASSFLGQGLYEQYF

clone_size: NA
v_call: TRBV10-3
cdr3_length: 16
cdr3_aa: CAISGGDRVSNQPQHF

clone_size: NA
v_call: TRBV11-2
cdr3_length: 16
cdr3_aa: CASSLDLGTGGYEQYF

clone_size: NA
v_call: TRBV24-1
cdr3_length: 15
cdr3_aa: CASTRGGAGNQPQHF

clone_size: NA
v_call: TRBV4-2
cdr3_length: 12
cdr3_aa: CASSLQVDTQYF

clone_size: NA
v_call: TRBV30
cdr3_length: 16
cdr3_aa: CAWSVGREGAGQPQHF

clone_size: NA
v_call: TRBV18
cdr3_length: 15
cdr3_aa: CASSRTGAHSYEQYF

clone_size: NA
v_call: TRBV27
cdr3_length: 17
cdr3_aa: CASSFRVAGANTGELFF

clone_size: NA
v_call: TRBV2
cdr3_length: 15
cdr3_aa: CASSEEDSLQSPLHF

clone_size: NA
v_call: TRBV2
cdr3_length: 14
cdr3_aa: CASRDLSTNEKLFF

clone_size: NA
v_call: TRBV29-1
cdr3_length: 14
cdr3_aa: CSVERVVGSYEQYF

clone_size: once
v_call: TRBV7-6
cdr3_length: 13
cdr3_aa: CASSLDAGQPQHF

clone_size: NA
v_call: TRBV6-5
cdr3_length: 14
cdr3_aa: CASSSTWGANEQYF

clone_size: NA
v_call: TRBV7-9
cdr3_length: 18
cdr3_aa: CASSSPGQGLSGANVLTF

clone_size: NA
v_call: TRBV7-9
cdr3_length: 12
cdr3_aa: CASSLAGFEQYF

clone_size: NA
v_call: TRBV28
cdr3_length: 15
cdr3_aa: CASSLGTGIGETQYF

clone_size: NA
v_call: TRBV28
cdr3_length: 14
cdr3_aa: CASSRGGSVDGYTF

clone_size: once
v_call: TRBV5-6
cdr3_length: 14
cdr3_aa: CASSLVQNTGELFF

clone_size: NA
v_call: TRBV9
cdr3_length: 15
cdr3_aa: CASSANPSSYNEQFF

clone_size: NA
v_call: TRBV12-3/TRBV12-4
cdr3_length: 13
cdr3_aa: CASTLGSNTEAFF

clone_size: NA
v_call: TRBV6-2/TRBV6-3
cdr3_length: 15
cdr3_aa: CASSYAELAKNIQYF

clone_size: once
v_call: TRBV7-2
cdr3_length: 15
cdr3_aa: CASSLGWRGAYEQYF

clone_size: NA
v_call: TRBV19
cdr3_length: 14
cdr3_aa: CASSTSGSGETQYF

clone_size: NA
v_call: TRBV7-9
cdr3_length: 15
cdr3_aa: CASSRGNYSTDTQYF

clone_size: NA
v_call: TRBV12-5
cdr3_length: 15
cdr3_aa: CASGDGQGYNSPLHF